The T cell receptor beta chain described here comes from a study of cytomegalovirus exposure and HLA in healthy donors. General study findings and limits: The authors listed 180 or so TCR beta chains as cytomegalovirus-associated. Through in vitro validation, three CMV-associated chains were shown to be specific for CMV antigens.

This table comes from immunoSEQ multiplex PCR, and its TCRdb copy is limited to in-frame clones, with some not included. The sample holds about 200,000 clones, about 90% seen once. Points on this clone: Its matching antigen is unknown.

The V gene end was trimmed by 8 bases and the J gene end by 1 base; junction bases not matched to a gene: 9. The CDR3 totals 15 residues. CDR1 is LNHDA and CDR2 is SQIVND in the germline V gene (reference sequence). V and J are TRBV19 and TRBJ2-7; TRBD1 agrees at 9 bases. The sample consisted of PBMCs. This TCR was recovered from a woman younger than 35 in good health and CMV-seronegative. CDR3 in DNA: TGTGCCAGTTCGGAAGCCGGGACAGGGTCCTACGAGCAGTACTTC. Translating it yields CASSEAGTGSYEQYF. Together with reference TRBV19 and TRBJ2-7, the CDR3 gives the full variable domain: DGGITQSPKYLFRKEGQNVTLSCEQNLNHDAMYWYRQDPGQGLRLIYYSQIVNDFQKGDIAEGYSVSREKKESFPLTVTSAQKNPTAFYLCASSEAGTGSYEQYFGPGTRLTVT.